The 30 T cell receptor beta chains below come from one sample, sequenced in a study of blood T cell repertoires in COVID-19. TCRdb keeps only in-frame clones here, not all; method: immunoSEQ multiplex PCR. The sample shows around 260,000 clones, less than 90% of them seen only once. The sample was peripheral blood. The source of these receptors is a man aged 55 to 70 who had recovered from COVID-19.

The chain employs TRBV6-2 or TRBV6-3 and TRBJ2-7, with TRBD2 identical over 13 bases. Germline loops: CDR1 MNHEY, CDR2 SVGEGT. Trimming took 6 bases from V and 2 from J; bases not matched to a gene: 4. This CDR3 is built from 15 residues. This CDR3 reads CASSPGLAGTYEQYF. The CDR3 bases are TGTGCCAGCAGCCCGGGACTAGCGGGAACCTACGAGCAGTACTTC.

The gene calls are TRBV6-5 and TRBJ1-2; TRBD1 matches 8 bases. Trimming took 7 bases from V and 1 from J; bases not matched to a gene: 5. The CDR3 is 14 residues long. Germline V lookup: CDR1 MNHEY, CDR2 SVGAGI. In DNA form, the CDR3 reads TGTGCCAGCACCCAGACAGGGGATAACTATGGCTACACCTTC. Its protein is CASTQTGDNYGYTF.

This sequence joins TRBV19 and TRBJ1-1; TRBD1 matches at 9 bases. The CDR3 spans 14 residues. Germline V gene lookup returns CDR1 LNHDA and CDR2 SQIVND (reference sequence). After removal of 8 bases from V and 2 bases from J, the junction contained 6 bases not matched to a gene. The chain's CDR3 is CASGRDRVNTEAFF. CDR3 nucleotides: TGTGCCAGTGGGAGGGACAGGGTAAACACTGAAGCTTTCTTT. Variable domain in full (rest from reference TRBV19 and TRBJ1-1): DGGITQSPKYLFRKEGQNVTLSCEQNLNHDAMYWYRQDPGQGLRLIYYSQIVNDFQKGDIAEGYSVSREKKESFPLTVTSAQKNPTAFYLCASGRDRVNTEAFFGQGTRLTVV.

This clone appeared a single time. DNA for the CDR3: TGTGCCAGCTCGCTATCTAGCGGGGGGGCCTGGACCTACAATGAGCAGTTCTTC. Translation gives CASSLSSGGAWTYNEQFF. The rearrangement joins TRBV18 to TRBJ2-1; 12 bases line up with TRBD2. The germline CDR1 and CDR2 sequences are KGHSH and LQKENI. V shed 6 bases and J 2 bases; nucleotides not matched to a gene: 11. The CDR3 covers 18 residues. Combining the CDR3 with reference TRBV18 and TRBJ2-1 gives the whole variable domain NAGVMQNPRHLVRRRGQEARLRCSPMKGHSHVYWYRQLPEEGLKFMVYLQKENIIDESGMPKERFSAEFPKEGPSILRIQQVVRGDSAAYFCASSLSSGGAWTYNEQFFGPGTRLTVL.

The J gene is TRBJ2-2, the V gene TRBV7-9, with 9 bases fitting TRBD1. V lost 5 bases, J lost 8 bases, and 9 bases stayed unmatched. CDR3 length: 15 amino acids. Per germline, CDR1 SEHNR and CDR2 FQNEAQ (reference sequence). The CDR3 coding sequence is TGTGCCAGCAGCCGATGGGGACAGGGACAGGGGGAGCTGTTTTTT. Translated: CASSRWGQGQGELFF.

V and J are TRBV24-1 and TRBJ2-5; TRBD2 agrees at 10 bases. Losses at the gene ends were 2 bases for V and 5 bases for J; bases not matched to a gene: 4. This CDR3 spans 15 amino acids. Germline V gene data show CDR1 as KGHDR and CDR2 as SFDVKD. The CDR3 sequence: CATSDSGTSAETQYF. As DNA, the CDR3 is TGTGCCACCAGTGATTCCGGGACTAGCGCGGAGACCCAGTACTTC.

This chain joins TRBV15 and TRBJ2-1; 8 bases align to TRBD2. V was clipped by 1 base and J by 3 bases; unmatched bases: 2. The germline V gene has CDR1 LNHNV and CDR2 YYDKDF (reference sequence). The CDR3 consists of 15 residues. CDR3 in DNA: TGTGCCACCAGCAGAGTAGCGGGGAGCTACAATGAGCAGTTCTTC. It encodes CATSRVAGSYNEQFF.

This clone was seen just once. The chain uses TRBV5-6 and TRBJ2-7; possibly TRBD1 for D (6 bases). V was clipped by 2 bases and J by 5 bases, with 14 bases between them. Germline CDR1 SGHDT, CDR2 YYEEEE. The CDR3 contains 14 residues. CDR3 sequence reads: CASSFGGRADEQYF. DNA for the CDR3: TGTGCCAGCAGCTTTGGGGGCAGGGCAGACGAGCAGTACTTC.

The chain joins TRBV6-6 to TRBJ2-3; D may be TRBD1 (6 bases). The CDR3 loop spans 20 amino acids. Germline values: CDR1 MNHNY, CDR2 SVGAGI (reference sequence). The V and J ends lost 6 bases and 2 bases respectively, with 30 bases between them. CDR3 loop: CASSGRRDTFAQEATDTQYF. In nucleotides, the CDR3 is TGTGCCAGCAGCGGAAGACGGGACACCTTCGCCCAAGAAGCCACAGATACGCAGTATTTT.

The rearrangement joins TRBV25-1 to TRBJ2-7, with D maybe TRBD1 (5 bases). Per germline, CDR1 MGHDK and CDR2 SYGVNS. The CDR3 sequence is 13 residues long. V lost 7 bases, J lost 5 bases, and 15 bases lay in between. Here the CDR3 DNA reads TGTGCCAGCATGGCCAGGGTGGGGAACGAGCAGTACTTC. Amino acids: CASMARVGNEQYF.

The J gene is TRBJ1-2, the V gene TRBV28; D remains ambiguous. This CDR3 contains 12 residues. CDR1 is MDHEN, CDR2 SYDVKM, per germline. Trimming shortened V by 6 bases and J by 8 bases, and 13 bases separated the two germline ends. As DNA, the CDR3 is TGTGCCAGCAGGCGCCGGGCGGGCGGCTACACCTTC. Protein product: CASRRRAGGYTF.

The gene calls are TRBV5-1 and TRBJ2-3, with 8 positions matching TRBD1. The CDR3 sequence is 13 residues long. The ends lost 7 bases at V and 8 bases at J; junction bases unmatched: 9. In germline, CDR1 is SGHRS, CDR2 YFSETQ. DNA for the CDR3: TGCGCCAGCGGGACAGGTTCTTTGAGTACGCAGTATTTT. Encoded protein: CASGTGSLSTQYF.

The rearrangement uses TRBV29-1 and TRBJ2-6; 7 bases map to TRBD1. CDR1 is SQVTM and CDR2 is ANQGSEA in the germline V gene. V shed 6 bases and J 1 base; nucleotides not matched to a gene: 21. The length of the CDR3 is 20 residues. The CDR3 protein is CSVPLLGQFGSPSGANVLTF. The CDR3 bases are TGCAGCGTCCCCCTCCTGGGACAGTTTGGATCCCCTTCTGGGGCCAACGTCCTGACTTTC.

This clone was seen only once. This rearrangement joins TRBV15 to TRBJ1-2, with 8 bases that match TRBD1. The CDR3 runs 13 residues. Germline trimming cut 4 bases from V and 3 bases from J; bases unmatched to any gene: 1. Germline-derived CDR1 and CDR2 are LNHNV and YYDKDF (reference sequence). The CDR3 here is CATSIQGDYGYTF. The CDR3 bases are TGTGCCACCAGCATACAGGGGGACTATGGCTACACCTTC.

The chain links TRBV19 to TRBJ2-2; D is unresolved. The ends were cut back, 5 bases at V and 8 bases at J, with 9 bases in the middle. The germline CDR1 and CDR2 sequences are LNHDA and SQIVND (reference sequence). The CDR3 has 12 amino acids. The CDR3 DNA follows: TGTGCCAGTAGTCCTAGTACTGGGGAGCTGTTTTTT. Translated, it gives CASSPSTGELFF.

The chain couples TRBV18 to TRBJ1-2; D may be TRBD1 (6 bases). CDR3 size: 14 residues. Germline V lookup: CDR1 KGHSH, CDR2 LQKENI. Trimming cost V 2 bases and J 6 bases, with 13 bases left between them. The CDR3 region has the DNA TGTGCCAGCTCACCAGGTCAGGGGTCCCATGGCTACACCTTC. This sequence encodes CASSPGQGSHGYTF.

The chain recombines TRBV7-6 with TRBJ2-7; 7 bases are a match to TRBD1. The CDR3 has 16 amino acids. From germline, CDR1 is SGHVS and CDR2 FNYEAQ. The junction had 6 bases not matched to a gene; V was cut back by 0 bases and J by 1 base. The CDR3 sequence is CASSLATGDASYEQYF. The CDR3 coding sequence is TGTGCCAGCAGCTTAGCCACAGGGGACGCATCCTACGAGCAGTACTTC.

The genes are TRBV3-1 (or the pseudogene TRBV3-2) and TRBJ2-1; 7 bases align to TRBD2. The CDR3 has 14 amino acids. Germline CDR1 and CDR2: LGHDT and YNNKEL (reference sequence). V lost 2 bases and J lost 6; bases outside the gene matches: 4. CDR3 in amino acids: CASSQRPGGNEQFF. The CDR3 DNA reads TGTGCCAGCAGCCAAAGGCCGGGGGGCAATGAGCAGTTCTTC.

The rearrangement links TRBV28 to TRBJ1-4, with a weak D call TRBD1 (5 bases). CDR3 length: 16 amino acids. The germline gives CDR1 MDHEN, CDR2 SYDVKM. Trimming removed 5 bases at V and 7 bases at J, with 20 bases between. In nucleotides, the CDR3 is TGTGCCAGCAGTCGGACCCGGGACGTGGGAGGTGAAAAACTGTTTTTT. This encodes CASSRTRDVGGEKLFF.

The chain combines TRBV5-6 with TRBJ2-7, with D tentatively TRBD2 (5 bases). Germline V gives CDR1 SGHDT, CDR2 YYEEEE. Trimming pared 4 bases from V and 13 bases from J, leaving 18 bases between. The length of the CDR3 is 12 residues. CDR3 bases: TGTGCCAGCAGCCCGGGGTACGGCCTCCTTTACTTC. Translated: CASSPGYGLLYF.

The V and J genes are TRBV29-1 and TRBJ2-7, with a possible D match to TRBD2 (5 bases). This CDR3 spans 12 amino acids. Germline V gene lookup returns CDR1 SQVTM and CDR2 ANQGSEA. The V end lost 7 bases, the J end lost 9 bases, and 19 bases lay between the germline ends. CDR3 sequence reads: CSASGHPWGQYF. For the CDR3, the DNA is TGCAGCGCCAGCGGTCACCCCTGGGGGCAGTACTTC.

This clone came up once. The CDR3 region is CATSDSDHIGYTF. CDR3 nucleotide sequence: TGTGCCACCAGTGACAGCGACCATATAGGCTACACCTTC. The V call is TRBV24-1, the J call TRBJ1-2; D is ambiguous. The germline CDR1 and CDR2 sequences are KGHDR and SFDVKD. This CDR3 contains 13 residues. Deletions cut 4 bases from V and 8 bases from J, with 13 bases between.

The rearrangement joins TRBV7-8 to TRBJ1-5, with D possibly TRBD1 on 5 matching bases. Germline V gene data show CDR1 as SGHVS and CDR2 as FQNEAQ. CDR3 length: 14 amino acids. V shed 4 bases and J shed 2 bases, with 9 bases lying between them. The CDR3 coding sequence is TGTGCCAGCAGCTGGCAGGGTGGCAATCAGCCCCAGCATTTT. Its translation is CASSWQGGNQPQHF. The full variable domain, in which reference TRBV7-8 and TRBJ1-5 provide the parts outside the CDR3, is GAGVSQSPRYKVAKRGQDVALRCDPISGHVSLFWYQQALGQGPEFLTYFQNEAQLDKSGLPSDRFFAERPEGSVSTLKIQRTQQEDSAVYLCASSWQGGNQPQHFGDGTRLSIL.

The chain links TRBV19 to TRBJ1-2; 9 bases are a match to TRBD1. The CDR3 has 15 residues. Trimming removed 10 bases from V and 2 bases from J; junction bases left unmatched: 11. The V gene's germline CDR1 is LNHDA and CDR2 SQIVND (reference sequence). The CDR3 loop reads CATEEAGQGNYGYTF. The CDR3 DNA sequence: TGTGCCACCGAAGAAGCAGGACAGGGGAACTATGGCTACACCTTC. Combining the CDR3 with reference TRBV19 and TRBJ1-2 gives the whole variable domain DGGITQSPKYLFRKEGQNVTLSCEQNLNHDAMYWYRQDPGQGLRLIYYSQIVNDFQKGDIAEGYSVSREKKESFPLTVTSAQKNPTAFYLCATEEAGQGNYGYTFGSGTRLTVV.

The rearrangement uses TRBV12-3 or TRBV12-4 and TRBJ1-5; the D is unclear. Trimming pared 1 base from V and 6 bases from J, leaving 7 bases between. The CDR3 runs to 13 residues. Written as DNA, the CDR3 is TGTGCCAGCAGTTTAGTTTCGGGTCAGCCCCAGCATTTT. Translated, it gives CASSLVSGQPQHF.

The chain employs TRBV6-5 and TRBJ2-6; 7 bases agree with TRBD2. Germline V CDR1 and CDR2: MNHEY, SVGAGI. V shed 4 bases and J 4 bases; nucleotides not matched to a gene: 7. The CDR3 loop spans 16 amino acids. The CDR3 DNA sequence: TGTGCCAGCAGTTTGACTAGCTCTACCGGGGCCAACGTCCTGACTTTC. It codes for CASSLTSSTGANVLTF.

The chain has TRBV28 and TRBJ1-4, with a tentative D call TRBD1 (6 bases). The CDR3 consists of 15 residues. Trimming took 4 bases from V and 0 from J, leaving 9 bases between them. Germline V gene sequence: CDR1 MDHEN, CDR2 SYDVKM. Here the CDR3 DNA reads TGTGCCAGCAGTTCCACAGGGTCAACTAATGAAAAACTGTTTTTT. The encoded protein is CASSSTGSTNEKLFF.

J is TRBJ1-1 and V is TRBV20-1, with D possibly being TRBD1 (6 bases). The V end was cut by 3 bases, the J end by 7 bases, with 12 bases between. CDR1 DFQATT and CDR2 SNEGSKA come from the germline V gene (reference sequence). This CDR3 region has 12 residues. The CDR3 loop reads CSASPPRGEAFF. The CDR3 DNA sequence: TGCAGTGCTAGTCCTCCCAGGGGTGAAGCTTTCTTT.

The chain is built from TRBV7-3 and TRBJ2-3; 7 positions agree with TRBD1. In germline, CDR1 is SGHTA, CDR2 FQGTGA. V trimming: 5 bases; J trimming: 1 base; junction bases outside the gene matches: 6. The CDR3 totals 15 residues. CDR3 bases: TGTGCCAGCAGCCCATACAGGGGCGGCACAGATACGCAGTATTTT. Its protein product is CASSPYRGGTDTQYF.

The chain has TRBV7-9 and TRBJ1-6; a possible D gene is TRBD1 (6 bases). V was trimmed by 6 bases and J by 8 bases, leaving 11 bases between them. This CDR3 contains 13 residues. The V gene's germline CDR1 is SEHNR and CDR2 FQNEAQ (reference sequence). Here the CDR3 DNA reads TGTGCCAGCAGTGGGGGGGCAGATTCACCCCTCCACTTT. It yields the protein CASSGGADSPLHF.